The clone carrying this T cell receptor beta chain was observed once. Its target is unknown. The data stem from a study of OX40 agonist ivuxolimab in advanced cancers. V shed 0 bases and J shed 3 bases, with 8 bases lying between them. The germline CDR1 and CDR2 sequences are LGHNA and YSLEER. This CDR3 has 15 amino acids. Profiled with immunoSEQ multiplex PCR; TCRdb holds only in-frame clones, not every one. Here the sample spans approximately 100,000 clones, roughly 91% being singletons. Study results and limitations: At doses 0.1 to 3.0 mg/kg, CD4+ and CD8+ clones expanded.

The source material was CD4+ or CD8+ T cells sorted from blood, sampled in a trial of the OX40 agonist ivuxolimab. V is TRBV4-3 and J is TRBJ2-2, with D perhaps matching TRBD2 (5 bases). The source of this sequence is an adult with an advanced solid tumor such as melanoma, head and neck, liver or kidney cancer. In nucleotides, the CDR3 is TGCGCCAGCAGCCAAGATACCGGGGACACCGGGGAGCTGTTTTTT. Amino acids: CASSQDTGDTGELFF.